Listed here are 14 T cell receptor beta chains from one sample, sequenced in a study of beta chain features in type 1 diabetes. The authors reverse transcribed all of the isolated RNA, so sequencing captured expressed TCRB transcripts. The table came from immunoSEQ multiplex PCR; TCRdb's copy has only in-frame clones and leaves some out. The table shows 300,000 to 400,000 clones, with roughly 9% occurring only once. For these TCRs, the target antigens are not known. Whole-study results and caveats: Significant though moderate, a shortening of TCRB CDR3s appeared in all four CD4+ subsets of Type 1 diabetes patients.

Sample: central memory CD4+ T cells from blood. The receptors here all came from a man aged 30-40 years with type 1 diabetes.

There are many counts of this clone. At the DNA level, this CDR3 is encoded by other sequences in the same sample as well. This chain joins TRBV7-2 and TRBJ2-1; D is undetermined. V was cut by 5 bases and J by 7 bases, with 6 bases left in between. There are 11 residues in the CDR3. Germline CDR1 SGHTA, CDR2 FQGNSA. CDR3: CASSAYNEQFF. DNA for the CDR3: TGTGCCAGCAGCGCATATAATGAGCAGTTCTTC.

The J gene is TRBJ2-2, the V gene TRBV27; tentatively, D is TRBD2 (5 bases). From germline, CDR1 is MNHEY and CDR2 SMNVEV (reference sequence). V lost 5 bases and J 5 bases, leaving 18 bases between the germline ends. This CDR3 is built from 16 residues. Here the CDR3 reads CASSQRTDFLTGELFF. In DNA form, the CDR3 reads TGTGCCAGCAGTCAACGGACGGACTTCCTAACCGGGGAGCTGTTTTTT.

Only a few counts were recorded for this clone. This chain links TRBV4-1 with TRBJ1-5; D gene ambiguous. With 0 bases removed from V and 3 bases from J, the gap between germline ends came to 9 bases. CDR3 length: 15 amino acids. Germline-derived CDR1 and CDR2 are MGHRA and YSYEKL. The CDR3 DNA is TGCGCCAGCAGCCAAGAAGACGGTAACAATCAGCCCCAGCATTTT. This gives the protein CASSQEDGNNQPQHF.

This chain links TRBV9 with TRBJ1-5, with D possibly being TRBD1 (5 bases). The V and J ends lost 3 bases and 7 bases respectively, with 14 bases between them. The germline CDR1 and CDR2 sequences are SGDLS and YYNGEE. This CDR3 spans 14 amino acids. In DNA form, the CDR3 reads TGTGCCAGCAGCGAGGGAGAGAAGGGGCAGCCCCAGCATTTT. Its protein is CASSEGEKGQPQHF.

V usage is TRBV9 and J usage is TRBJ2-3, with TRBD2 matching 8 bases. Germline CDR1 reads SGDLS; CDR2 reads YYNGEE. The CDR3 consists of 15 residues. With V trimmed by 2 bases and J by 0 bases, 2 bases remained unmatched. CDR3 sequence (DNA): TGTGCCAGCAGCGTGACTAGCGAAAGCACAGATACGCAGTATTTT. Amino acid sequence: CASSVTSESTDTQYF.

This chain joins TRBV30 and TRBJ1-2; D remains ambiguous. Trimming cost V 0 bases and J 5 bases, with 10 bases left between them. In germline, CDR1 is GTSNPN, CDR2 SVGIG (reference sequence). This CDR3 contains 13 residues. The CDR3 spells CAWSVRLPYGYTF. For the CDR3, the DNA is TGTGCCTGGAGTGTACGTCTACCTTATGGCTACACCTTC.

This chain joins TRBV14 and TRBJ1-1; 8 nucleotides align to TRBD1. V was pared by 10 bases and J by 0 bases, with 4 bases of the junction left unmatched. The CDR3 length is 13 residues. CDR1 and CDR2 (germline): SGHDN, FVKESK. This CDR3 reads CATQDRVNTEAFF. In nucleotides, the CDR3 is TGTGCCACCCAGGACAGGGTGAACACTGAAGCTTTCTTT.

This clone has only a few counts. The chain couples TRBV19 to TRBJ1-5; TRBD1 agrees at 9 bases. CDR1 LNHDA and CDR2 SQIVND come from the germline V gene (reference sequence). The V and J ends lost 6 bases and 0 bases, in that order; junction bases with no gene match: 15. The CDR3 length is 19 residues. The CDR3: CASSLTPGQGFISNQPQHF. For the CDR3, the DNA is TGTGCCAGTAGCTTAACTCCGGGACAGGGATTTATTAGCAATCAGCCCCAGCATTTT.

The gene calls are TRBV5-4 and TRBJ1-5, with D tentatively TRBD1 (6 bases). The CDR3 totals 18 residues. From germline, CDR1 is SGHNT and CDR2 YYREEE (reference sequence). Trimming shortened V by 0 bases and J by 4 bases, and 20 bases separated the two germline ends. The CDR3 DNA sequence: TGTGCCAGCAGCTTGGGTGTCGTCGGGGGCGTATGGAATCAGCCCCAGCATTTT. Protein sequence: CASSLGVVGGVWNQPQHF.

Only a few counts were recorded for this clone. The V call is TRBV14, the J call TRBJ2-3, with 9 bases identical to TRBD1. This CDR3 spans 16 amino acids. Germline assignment: CDR1 SGHDN and CDR2 FVKESK. V was pared by 2 bases and J by 3 bases, with 6 bases of the junction left unmatched. Here the CDR3 reads CASSQTGGSRTDTQYF. CDR3 nucleotides: TGTGCCAGCAGCCAAACAGGGGGCAGTCGGACAGATACGCAGTATTTT.

This clone was seen only a few times. The CDR3 is CASSRQGQGQETQYF. CDR3 in DNA: TGCGCCAGCAGTCGACAGGGACAGGGCCAAGAGACCCAGTACTTC. The V call is TRBV5-1, the J call TRBJ2-5, with 9 nucleotides matching TRBD1. The CDR3 is 15 residues long. V shed 5 bases, J shed 1 base, and the junction held 6 bases outside the gene matches. CDR1 and CDR2 from the germline V gene are SGHRS and YFSETQ.

For this clone: A much larger clone sits a single nucleotide away, making a read error possible. The chain carries TRBV28 and TRBJ1-2; no reliable D call. The length of the CDR3 is 12 residues. Trimming took off 3 bases at V and 2 bases at J, with 4 bases between the two ends. Germline CDR1 reads MDHEN; CDR2 reads SYDVKM. This CDR3 reads CASSLGNYGYTF. The CDR3 nucleotides are TGTGCCAGCAGTTTGGGGAACTATGGCTACACCTTC.

This clone was seen a handful of times. The gene calls are TRBV18 and TRBJ2-7; D ambiguous. In germline, CDR1 is KGHSH, CDR2 LQKENI. The CDR3 covers 16 residues. Trimming took 0 bases from V and 1 from J, leaving 13 bases between them. CDR3 in DNA: TGTGCCAGCTCACCACCGATCGCAGGAACATCCTACGAGCAGTACTTC. Its protein is CASSPPIAGTSYEQYF. The whole variable domain, remainder taken from reference TRBV18 and TRBJ2-7, is NAGVMQNPRHLVRRRGQEARLRCSPMKGHSHVYWYRQLPEEGLKFMVYLQKENIIDESGMPKERFSAEFPKEGPSILRIQQVVRGDSAAYFCASSPPIAGTSYEQYFGPGTRLTVT.

This clone was detected a few times. The chain employs TRBV2 and TRBJ2-2, with D possibly called TRBD1 or TRBD2 (5 bases each). The germline gives CDR1 SNHLY, CDR2 FYNNEI. The V gene lost 6 bases and the J gene lost 6 bases, with 11 bases spanning the gap. The CDR3 spans 13 residues. CDR3 sequence reads: CASRFLGAGELFF. CDR3 nucleotides: TGTGCCAGCAGGTTTCTGGGGGCCGGGGAGCTGTTTTTT.